This note documents a single TCR beta chain sequence. The antigen this receptor binds is unknown. Within one base of it there is no much larger clone, and no base qualities were kept. The data are from a study of control samples from healthy donors and cancer patients (dated by TCRdb to the early 2020s). The library was built by means of the immunoSEQ multiplex PCR assay. TCRdb provides this immuneACCESS table in a form limited to in-frame rearrangements. Some clones are lacking; in checked studies, under half of them reflect an unresolved V gene, and why the rest are absent is not known. Within this sample are roughly 100,000 clones, with 83% of them counted one time only. The leading ten clones occupy roughly 13% of the sample. The germline V gene (reference sequence) provides CDR1 MNHNY and CDR2 SVGAGI. V is pared back by 11 bases and J by 8 bases, with 21 bases lying between the germline termini. The CDR3 holds 14 amino acids from the cysteine to the phenylalanine. Kept here is only the CDR3 DNA, which spans 42 bases and is read in frame from base 1.

The chain was built from TRBV6-6 and TRBJ2-2, with the D gene not clear enough to name. The clonotype comes from a woman aged 50 to 60 in good health. The sample taken for sequencing was blood. The nucleotides read TGTGCCTCATTACGAAAGGGCGAAGATGGGGAGCTGTTTTTT. The translation is CASLRKGEDGELFF.